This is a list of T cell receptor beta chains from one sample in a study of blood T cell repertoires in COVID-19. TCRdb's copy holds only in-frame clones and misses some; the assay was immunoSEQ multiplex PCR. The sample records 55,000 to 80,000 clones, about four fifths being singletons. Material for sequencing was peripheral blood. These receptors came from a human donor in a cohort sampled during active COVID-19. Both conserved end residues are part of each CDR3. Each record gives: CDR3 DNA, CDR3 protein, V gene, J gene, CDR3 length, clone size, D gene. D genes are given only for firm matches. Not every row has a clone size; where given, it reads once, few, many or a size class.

CDR3 DNA: TGTGCCAGTAGCCAGGGAAACACCATATATTTT; CDR3 protein: CASSQGNTIYF; V gene: TRBV19; J gene: TRBJ1-3; CDR3 length: 11; clone size: -; D gene: -
CDR3 DNA: TGTGCCAGCGGCTACCTCGGACAGGGACACACAGATACGCAGTATTTT; CDR3 protein: CASGYLGQGHTDTQYF; V gene: TRBV21-1; J gene: TRBJ2-3; CDR3 length: 16; clone size: -; D gene: -
CDR3 DNA: TGCGCCAGCAGCCCCGGGGTTGGGCTTGGGAACTATGGCTACACCTTC; CDR3 protein: CASSPGVGLGNYGYTF; V gene: TRBV4-1; J gene: TRBJ1-2; CDR3 length: 16; clone size: -; D gene: -
CDR3 DNA: TGTGCCAGCAGTCCCGGGGACAGGGGAATCTATGGCTACACCTTC; CDR3 protein: CASSPGDRGIYGYTF; V gene: TRBV27; J gene: TRBJ1-2; CDR3 length: 15; clone size: -; D gene: TRBD1
CDR3 DNA: TGTGCCAGCAGCCAGGGGCAGGGGGTAGCTAATGAAAAACTGTTTTTT; CDR3 protein: CASSQGQGVANEKLFF; V gene: TRBV3-1/TRBV3-2; J gene: TRBJ1-4; CDR3 length: 16; clone size: -; D gene: TRBD1
CDR3 DNA: TGTGCCAGCAGTCTGGGAGTTAGCACAGATACGCAGTATTTT; CDR3 protein: CASSLGVSTDTQYF; V gene: TRBV5-8; J gene: TRBJ2-3; CDR3 length: 14; clone size: once; D gene: -
CDR3 DNA: TGTGCCAGCTCACCCGAGGCCAATCAGCCCCAGCATTTT; CDR3 protein: CASSPEANQPQHF; V gene: TRBV18; J gene: TRBJ1-5; CDR3 length: 13; clone size: -; D gene: -
CDR3 DNA: TGCGCCAGCAGCTTCAGCGGGGGGGCCAATGAGCAGTTCTTC; CDR3 protein: CASSFSGGANEQFF; V gene: TRBV5-1; J gene: TRBJ2-1; CDR3 length: 14; clone size: once; D gene: TRBD2
CDR3 DNA: TGTGCCAGCAGACTTAGCGGGGGGACGGCGGAGACCCAGTACTTC; CDR3 protein: CASRLSGGTAETQYF; V gene: TRBV4-2; J gene: TRBJ2-5; CDR3 length: 15; clone size: -; D gene: TRBD2
CDR3 DNA: TGTGCCAGCAGCTTGGGGACAGGGGTATCCCAAGAGACCCAGTACTTC; CDR3 protein: CASSLGTGVSQETQYF; V gene: TRBV5-5; J gene: TRBJ2-5; CDR3 length: 16; clone size: -; D gene: TRBD1
CDR3 DNA: TGTGCCAGCAGTGAATACGGGGGGAGTCAGCCCCAGCATTTT; CDR3 protein: CASSEYGGSQPQHF; V gene: TRBV25-1; J gene: TRBJ1-5; CDR3 length: 14; clone size: -; D gene: -
CDR3 DNA: TGTGCCAGTAGAATGGGGGGTGGGGGGGCACAAGAGACCCAGTACTTC; CDR3 protein: CASRMGGGGAQETQYF; V gene: TRBV19; J gene: TRBJ2-5; CDR3 length: 16; clone size: -; D gene: -
CDR3 DNA: TGTGCCAGACCCGAGCTGGTCTCCTACGAGCAGTACTTC; CDR3 protein: CARPELVSYEQYF; V gene: TRBV21-1; J gene: TRBJ2-7; CDR3 length: 13; clone size: -; D gene: -
CDR3 DNA: TGTGCCAGCAGCCATAGGGGGCGCGAGCAGTACTTC; CDR3 protein: CASSHRGREQYF; V gene: TRBV3-1/TRBV3-2; J gene: TRBJ2-7; CDR3 length: 12; clone size: -; D gene: TRBD1
CDR3 DNA: TGTGCCTGGAGTAAACAGGCTAATCAGCCCCAGCATTTT; CDR3 protein: CAWSKQANQPQHF; V gene: TRBV30; J gene: TRBJ1-5; CDR3 length: 13; clone size: -; D gene: -
CDR3 DNA: TGTGCCAGCAGCTCAGGTGCAGGGATAAATTCACCCCTCCACTTT; CDR3 protein: CASSSGAGINSPLHF; V gene: TRBV28; J gene: TRBJ1-6; CDR3 length: 15; clone size: -; D gene: -
CDR3 DNA: TGTGCCAGCAGCTTAGGGACAGGCGCGAAAAACATTCAGTACTTC; CDR3 protein: CASSLGTGAKNIQYF; V gene: TRBV7-9; J gene: TRBJ2-4; CDR3 length: 15; clone size: -; D gene: TRBD1
CDR3 DNA: TGTGCCAGCAGCCAAGACAGGGAGGTTGAAGCTTTCTTT; CDR3 protein: CASSQDREVEAFF; V gene: TRBV4-2; J gene: TRBJ1-1; CDR3 length: 13; clone size: -; D gene: -
CDR3 DNA: TGTGCCAGCAGCCCGGGGGTTTCCGGACCCCTCCACTTT; CDR3 protein: CASSPGVSGPLHF; V gene: TRBV7-3; J gene: TRBJ1-6; CDR3 length: 13; clone size: -; D gene: -
CDR3 DNA: TGTGCCAGCAGCTTGGGCAGGCTTTACAATGAGCAGTTCTTC; CDR3 protein: CASSLGRLYNEQFF; V gene: TRBV5-6; J gene: TRBJ2-1; CDR3 length: 14; clone size: -; D gene: -
CDR3 DNA: TGTGCCAGCAGCTACCCTGGGGACAGGGGAAGGAACGAGCAGTACTTC; CDR3 protein: CASSYPGDRGRNEQYF; V gene: TRBV3-1/TRBV3-2; J gene: TRBJ2-7; CDR3 length: 16; clone size: -; D gene: TRBD1
CDR3 DNA: TGCGCCAGCAGCTTGGAAAGCGGGGGGCCGGTGGGGGAGCTGTTTTTT; CDR3 protein: CASSLESGGPVGELFF; V gene: TRBV5-1; J gene: TRBJ2-2; CDR3 length: 16; clone size: -; D gene: TRBD2
CDR3 DNA: TGTGCCTGGAGTATGGGGGGAACCAAAAACATTCAGTACTTC; CDR3 protein: CAWSMGGTKNIQYF; V gene: TRBV30; J gene: TRBJ2-4; CDR3 length: 14; clone size: -; D gene: -